Given below is one TCR beta chain in context. Trimming removed 6 bases from V and 8 bases from J, with 13 bases in between. The CDR3 totals 12 residues. Seattle cases were enrolled at active infection and followed longitudinally. This specimen comes from a study of blood T cell repertoires in COVID-19. Turning to the study itself: Sources were T cells, B-cell-depleted T cells, or PBMCs; the material itself was cDNA or gDNA.

Assay: immunoSEQ multiplex PCR; the TCRdb copy retains only in-frame clones and omits some. The sample yields approximately 170,000 clones, roughly nine tenths seen once. This chain joins TRBV12-3 or TRBV12-4 and TRBJ1-1; weak D call: TRBD1 (6 bases). Source material: peripheral blood. The receptor was derived from a woman aged 55-70 years with COVID-19, enrolled during active disease. This CDR3 is CASRNSGGEAFF. The CDR3 DNA reads TGTGCCAGCAGGAATTCTGGGGGCGAAGCTTTCTTT.